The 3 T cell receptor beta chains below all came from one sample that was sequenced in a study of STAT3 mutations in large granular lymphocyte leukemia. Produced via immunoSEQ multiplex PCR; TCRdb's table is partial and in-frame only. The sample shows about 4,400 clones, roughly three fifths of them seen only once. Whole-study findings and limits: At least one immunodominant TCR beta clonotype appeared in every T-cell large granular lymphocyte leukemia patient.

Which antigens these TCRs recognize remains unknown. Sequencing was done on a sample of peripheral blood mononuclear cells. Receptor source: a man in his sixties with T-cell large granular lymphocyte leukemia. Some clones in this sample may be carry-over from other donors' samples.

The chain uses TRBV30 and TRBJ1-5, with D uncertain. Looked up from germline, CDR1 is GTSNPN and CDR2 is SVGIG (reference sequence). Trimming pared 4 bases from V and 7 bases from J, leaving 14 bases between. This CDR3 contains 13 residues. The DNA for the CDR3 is TGTGCCTGGACTTCGGGTCCGCGGCAGCCCCAGCATTTT. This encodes CAWTSGPRQPQHF.

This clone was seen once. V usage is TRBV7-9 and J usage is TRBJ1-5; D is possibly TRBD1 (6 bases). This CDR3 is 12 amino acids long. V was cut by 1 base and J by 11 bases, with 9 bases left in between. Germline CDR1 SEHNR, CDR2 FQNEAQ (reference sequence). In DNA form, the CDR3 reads TGTGCCAGCAGCTTAGGTGACAGGACCCAGCATTTT. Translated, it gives CASSLGDRTQHF.

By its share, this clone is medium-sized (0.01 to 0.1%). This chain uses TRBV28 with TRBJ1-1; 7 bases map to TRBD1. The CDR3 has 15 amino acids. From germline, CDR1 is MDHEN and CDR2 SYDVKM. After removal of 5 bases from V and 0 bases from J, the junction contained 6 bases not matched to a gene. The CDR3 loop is CASSLSTGLNTEAFF. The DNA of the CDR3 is TGTGCCAGCAGTCTCTCGACAGGGCTGAACACTGAAGCTTTCTTT.